The clone carrying this T cell receptor (beta chain) was seen just once. Its antigen remains unknown. This entry is derived from a study of T cell responses to AZD1222 COVID-19 vaccine. The wider study: Second-dose timings of about 4 or about 12 weeks were pooled.

General study points: The donors showed a predominance of white British ancestry and of females, with possible underestimation of clonal diversity. Seropositive at baseline were only a handful of AZD1222 recipients.

The protocol was immunoSEQ multiplex PCR, while the TCRdb copy is restricted to in-frame clones and leaves out a portion. The data contain 90,000 to 140,000 clones, roughly 88% of them seen just once; the ten biggest clones take up roughly 2.6%. The germline V gene encodes CDR1 SGHTA and CDR2 FQGNSA. V was clipped by 1 base and J by 1 base, with 3 bases between them. The CDR3 covers 13 residues. This sequence was found in an adult in good health. The rearrangement uses TRBV7-2 and TRBJ2-3; no reliable D call. Sequencing used peripheral blood, obtained on day 0 of AZD1222 vaccination. For the CDR3, the DNA is TGTGCCAGCAGCTTAGTCGGCACAGATACGCAGTATTTT. Its protein product is CASSLVGTDTQYF. The full variable domain, its missing parts supplied by reference TRBV7-2 and TRBJ2-3, is GAGVSQSPSNKVTEKGKDVELRCDPISGHTALYWYRQSLGQGLEFLIYFQGNSAPDKSGLPSDRFSAERTGGSVSTLTIQRTQQEDSAVYLCASSLVGTDTQYFGPGTRLTVL.